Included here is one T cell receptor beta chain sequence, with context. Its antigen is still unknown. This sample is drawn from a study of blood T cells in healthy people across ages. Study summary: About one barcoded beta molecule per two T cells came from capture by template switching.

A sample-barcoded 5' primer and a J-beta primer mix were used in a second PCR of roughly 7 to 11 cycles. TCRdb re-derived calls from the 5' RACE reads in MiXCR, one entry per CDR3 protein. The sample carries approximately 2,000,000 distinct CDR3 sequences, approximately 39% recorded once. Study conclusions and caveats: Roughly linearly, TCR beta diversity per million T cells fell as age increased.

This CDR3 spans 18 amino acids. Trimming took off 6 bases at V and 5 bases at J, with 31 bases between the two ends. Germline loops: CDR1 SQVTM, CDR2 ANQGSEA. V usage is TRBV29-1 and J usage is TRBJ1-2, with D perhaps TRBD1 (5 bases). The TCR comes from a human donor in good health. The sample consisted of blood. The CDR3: CSVRSGGVEGRAIYGYTF. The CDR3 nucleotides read TGCAGCGTCCGAAGCGGGGGAGTGGAGGGACGGGCCATTTATGGCTACACCTTC. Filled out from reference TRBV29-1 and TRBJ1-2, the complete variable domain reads SAVISQKPSRDICQRGTSLTIQCQVDSQVTMMFWYRQQPGQSLTLIATANQGSEATYESGFVIDKFPISRPNLTFSTLTVSNMSPEDSSIYLCSVRSGGVEGRAIYGYTFGSGTRLTVV.